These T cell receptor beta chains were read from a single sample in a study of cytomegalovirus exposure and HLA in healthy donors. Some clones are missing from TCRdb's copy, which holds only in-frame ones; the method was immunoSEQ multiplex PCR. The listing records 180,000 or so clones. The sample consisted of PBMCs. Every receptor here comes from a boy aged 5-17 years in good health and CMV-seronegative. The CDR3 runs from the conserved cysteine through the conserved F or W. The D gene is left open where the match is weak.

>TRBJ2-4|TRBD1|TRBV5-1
CASSLEGAAIQYF
TGCGCCAGCAGCTTGGAGGGGGCGGCCATTCAGTACTTC
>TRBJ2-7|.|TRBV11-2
CASSLGQQPAYEQYF
TGTGCCAGCAGCTTAGGACAGCAACCCGCCTACGAGCAGTACTTC
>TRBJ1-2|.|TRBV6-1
CASSANRAGFGYGYTF
TGTGCCAGCAGTGCTAACAGGGCGGGCTTTGGCTATGGCTACACCTTC
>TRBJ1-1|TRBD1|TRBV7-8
CASSLQGWLNTEAFF
TGTGCCAGCAGCCTACAGGGGTGGTTGAACACTGAAGCTTTCTTT
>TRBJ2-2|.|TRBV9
CASSAPNTGELFF
TGTGCCAGCAGCGCCCCAAACACCGGGGAGCTGTTTTTT
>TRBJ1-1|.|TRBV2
CASTDLRGTEAFF
TGTGCCAGCACCGACCTAAGGGGGACTGAAGCTTTCTTT
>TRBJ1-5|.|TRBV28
CASSPGNQPQHF
TGTGCCAGCAGTCCCGGGAATCAGCCCCAGCATTTT
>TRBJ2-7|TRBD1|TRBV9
CASSPNRDRAYEQYF
TGTGCCAGCAGCCCAAACCGGGACAGGGCCTACGAGCAGTACTTC
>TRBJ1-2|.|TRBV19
CASRGEAAPNYGYTF
TGTGCCAGTAGGGGGGAGGCAGCTCCTAACTATGGCTACACCTTC
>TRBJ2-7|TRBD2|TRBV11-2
CASSAWGGSYEQYF
TGTGCCAGCAGTGCCTGGGGGGGCTCCTACGAGCAGTACTTC
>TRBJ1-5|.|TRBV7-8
CASTPRTDSNQPQHF
TGTGCCAGCACCCCAAGGACAGATAGCAATCAGCCCCAGCATTTT
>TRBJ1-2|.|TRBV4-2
CASSLRGRGYGYTF
TGTGCCAGCAGCCTAAGGGGCAGGGGCTATGGCTACACCTTC
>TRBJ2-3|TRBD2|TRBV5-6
CASSLGRGGLDTQYF
TGTGCCAGCAGCTTGGGGCGGGGGGGTCTCGATACGCAGTATTTT
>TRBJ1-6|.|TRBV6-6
CASSSGGVVSLHF
TGTGCCAGCAGTTCAGGAGGGGTGGTGTCCCTCCACTTT
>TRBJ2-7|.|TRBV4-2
CASSQTVSYEQYF
TGTGCCAGCAGCCAGACAGTCTCCTACGAGCAGTACTTC
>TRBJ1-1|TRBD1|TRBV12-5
CASGLVVANRGSTEAFF
TGTGCTAGTGGTTTGGTAGTGGCTAACAGGGGGAGCACTGAAGCTTTCTTT
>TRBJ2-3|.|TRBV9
CASSENSGRTDTQYF
TGTGCCAGCAGCGAAAACAGCGGGCGCACAGATACGCAGTATTTT
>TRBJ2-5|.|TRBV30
CAWSVRRGGLTQYF
TGTGCCTGGAGTGTACGGCGTGGGGGCTTGACCCAGTACTTC
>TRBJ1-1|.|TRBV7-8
CASSLRTANTEAFF
TGTGCCAGCAGCCTTAGGACAGCGAACACTGAAGCTTTCTTT
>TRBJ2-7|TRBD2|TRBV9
CASSVESSGVTYEQYF
TGTGCCAGCAGCGTAGAGAGTAGCGGGGTTACCTACGAGCAGTACTTC
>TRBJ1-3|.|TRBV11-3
CASSLGGSSGNTIYF
TGTGCCAGCAGCTTAGGCGGATCCTCTGGAAACACCATATATTTT
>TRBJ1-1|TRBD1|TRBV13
CASSLRQGWSGTEAFF
TGTGCCAGCAGCTTACGACAGGGGTGGAGTGGCACTGAAGCTTTCTTT
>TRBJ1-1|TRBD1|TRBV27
CASGGQGVYGAFF
TGTGCCAGCGGGGGACAGGGGGTTTACGGAGCTTTCTTT
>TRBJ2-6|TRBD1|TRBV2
CASRGQATSSGANVLTF
TGTGCCAGCAGGGGACAGGCCACTTCCTCTGGGGCCAACGTCCTGACTTTC
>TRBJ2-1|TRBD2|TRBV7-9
CASSLGLADEQFF
TGTGCCAGCAGCTTAGGACTAGCCGACGAGCAGTTCTTC
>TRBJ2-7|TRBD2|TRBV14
CASSQTSGGLSYEQYF
TGTGCCAGCAGCCAGACTAGCGGGGGACTCTCCTACGAGCAGTACTTC
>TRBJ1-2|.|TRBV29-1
CSVRSGKLDYGYTF
TGCAGCGTTCGGTCGGGGAAGTTAGACTATGGCTACACCTTC
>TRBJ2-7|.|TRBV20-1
CSAAPTHEQYF
TGCAGTGCTGCCCCAACTCACGAGCAGTACTTC
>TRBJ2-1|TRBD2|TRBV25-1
CASSEFRGSSGVNEQFF
TGTGCCAGCAGTGAGTTCAGGGGGTCTAGCGGGGTAAATGAGCAGTTCTTC
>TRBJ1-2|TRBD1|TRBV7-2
CASIPGGAGGIGYGYTF
TGTGCCAGCATCCCCGGAGGTGCAGGGGGGATAGGCTATGGCTACACCTTC
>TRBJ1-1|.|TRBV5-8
CASRYDVGRKAFF
TGTGCCAGCAGATATGACGTGGGCCGCAAAGCTTTCTTT
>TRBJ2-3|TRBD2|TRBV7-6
CASSLSGGGNTDTQYF
TGTGCCAGCAGCTTAAGCGGCGGGGGGAACACAGATACGCAGTATTTT
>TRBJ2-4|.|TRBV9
CASSVQGLSNIQYF
TGTGCCAGCAGCGTACAGGGGTTGAGTAACATTCAGTACTTC
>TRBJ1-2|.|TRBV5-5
CASSSRDRWVDGYTF
TGTGCCAGCAGCTCACGGGATAGGTGGGTCGATGGCTACACCTTC
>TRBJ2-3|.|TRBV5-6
CASSLASAGSSTDTQYF
TGTGCCAGCAGCTTGGCCTCGGCGGGCTCTAGCACAGATACGCAGTATTTT
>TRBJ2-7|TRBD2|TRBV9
CASSVVSGGAAEQYF
TGTGCCAGCAGCGTAGTTAGCGGGGGGGCCGCCGAGCAGTACTTC
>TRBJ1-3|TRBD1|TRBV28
CASSFPTGERWSGNTIYF
TGTGCCAGCAGTTTCCCTACAGGGGAGCGGTGGTCCGGAAACACCATATATTTT
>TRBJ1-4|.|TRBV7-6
CASSFNSLPEKLFF
TGTGCCAGCAGCTTTAACTCCCTCCCTGAAAAACTGTTTTTT
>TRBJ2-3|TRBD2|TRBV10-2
CASSAEVRGGKDTQYF
TGCGCCAGCAGCGCTGAGGTGCGGGGGGGGAAAGATACGCAGTATTTT
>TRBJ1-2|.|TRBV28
CASSPTGTYGYTF
TGTGCCAGCAGCCCTACAGGGACCTATGGCTACACCTTC
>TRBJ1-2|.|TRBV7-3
CASSPDRNYGYTF
TGTGCCAGCAGCCCCGACAGGAACTATGGCTACACCTTC
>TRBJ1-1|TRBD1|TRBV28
CASIEGTGGPGAFF
TGTGCCAGCATAGAGGGGACAGGGGGCCCGGGAGCTTTCTTT
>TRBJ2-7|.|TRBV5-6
CASTGPRDLPYEQYF
TGTGCCAGCACCGGACCCCGGGACTTACCTTACGAGCAGTACTTC
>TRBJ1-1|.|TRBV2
CASEGRPRGITEAFF
TGTGCCAGCGAGGGGAGGCCGAGGGGTATCACTGAAGCTTTCTTT
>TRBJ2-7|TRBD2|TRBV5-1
CASSLGGDYHEQYF
TGCGCCAGCAGCTTGGGAGGGGACTACCACGAGCAGTACTTC
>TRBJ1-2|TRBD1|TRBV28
CASATGGRYGYTF
TGTGCCAGCGCGACAGGGGGCCGCTATGGCTACACCTTC
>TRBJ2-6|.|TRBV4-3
CASSQDYSSGANVLTF
TGCGCCAGCAGCCAAGATTACAGCTCTGGGGCCAACGTCCTGACTTTC
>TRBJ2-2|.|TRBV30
CAWSVRGFTGELFF
TGTGCCTGGAGTGTACGAGGATTCACCGGGGAGCTGTTTTTT
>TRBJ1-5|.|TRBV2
CASSVRGAAQHF
TGTGCCAGCAGTGTACGGGGGGCAGCCCAGCATTTT
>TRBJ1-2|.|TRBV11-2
CASSLDIYGYTF
TGTGCCAGCAGCTTAGACATCTATGGCTACACCTTC
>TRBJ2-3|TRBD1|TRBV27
CASSLYRGASSTDTQYF
TGTGCCAGCAGTTTGTACAGGGGTGCATCTAGCACAGATACGCAGTATTTT
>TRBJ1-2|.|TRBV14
CASSHRGTNYGYTF
TGTGCCAGCAGCCACCGCGGGACCAACTATGGCTACACCTTT
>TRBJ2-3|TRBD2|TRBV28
CASSLWSSGRTDTQYF
TGTGCCAGCAGTTTATGGTCTAGCGGGCGCACAGATACGCAGTATTTT
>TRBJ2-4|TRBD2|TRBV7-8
CASSRGGGGKNIQYF
TGTGCCAGCAGCCGCGGGGGGGGCGGCAAAAACATTCAGTACTTC
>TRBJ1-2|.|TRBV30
CAWSPGVYGYTF
TGTGCCTGGTCCCCAGGGGTCTATGGCTACACCTTC